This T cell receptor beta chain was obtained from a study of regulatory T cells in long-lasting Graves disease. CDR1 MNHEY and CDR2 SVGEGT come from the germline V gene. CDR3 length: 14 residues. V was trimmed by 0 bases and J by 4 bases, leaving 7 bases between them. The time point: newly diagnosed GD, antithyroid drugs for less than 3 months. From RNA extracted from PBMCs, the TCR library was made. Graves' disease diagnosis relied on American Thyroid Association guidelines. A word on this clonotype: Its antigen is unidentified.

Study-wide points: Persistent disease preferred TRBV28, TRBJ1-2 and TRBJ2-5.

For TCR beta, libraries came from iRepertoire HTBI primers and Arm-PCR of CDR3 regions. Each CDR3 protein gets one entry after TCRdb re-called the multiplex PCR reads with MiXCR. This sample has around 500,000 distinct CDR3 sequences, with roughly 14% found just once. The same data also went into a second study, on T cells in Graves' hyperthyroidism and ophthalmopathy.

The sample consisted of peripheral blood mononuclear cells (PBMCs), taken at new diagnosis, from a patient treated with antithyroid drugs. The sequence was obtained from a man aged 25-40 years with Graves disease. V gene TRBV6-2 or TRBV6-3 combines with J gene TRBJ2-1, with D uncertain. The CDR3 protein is CASSYSVGYNEQFF. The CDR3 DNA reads TGTGCCAGCAGTTACTCGGTAGGGTACAATGAGCAGTTCTTC.